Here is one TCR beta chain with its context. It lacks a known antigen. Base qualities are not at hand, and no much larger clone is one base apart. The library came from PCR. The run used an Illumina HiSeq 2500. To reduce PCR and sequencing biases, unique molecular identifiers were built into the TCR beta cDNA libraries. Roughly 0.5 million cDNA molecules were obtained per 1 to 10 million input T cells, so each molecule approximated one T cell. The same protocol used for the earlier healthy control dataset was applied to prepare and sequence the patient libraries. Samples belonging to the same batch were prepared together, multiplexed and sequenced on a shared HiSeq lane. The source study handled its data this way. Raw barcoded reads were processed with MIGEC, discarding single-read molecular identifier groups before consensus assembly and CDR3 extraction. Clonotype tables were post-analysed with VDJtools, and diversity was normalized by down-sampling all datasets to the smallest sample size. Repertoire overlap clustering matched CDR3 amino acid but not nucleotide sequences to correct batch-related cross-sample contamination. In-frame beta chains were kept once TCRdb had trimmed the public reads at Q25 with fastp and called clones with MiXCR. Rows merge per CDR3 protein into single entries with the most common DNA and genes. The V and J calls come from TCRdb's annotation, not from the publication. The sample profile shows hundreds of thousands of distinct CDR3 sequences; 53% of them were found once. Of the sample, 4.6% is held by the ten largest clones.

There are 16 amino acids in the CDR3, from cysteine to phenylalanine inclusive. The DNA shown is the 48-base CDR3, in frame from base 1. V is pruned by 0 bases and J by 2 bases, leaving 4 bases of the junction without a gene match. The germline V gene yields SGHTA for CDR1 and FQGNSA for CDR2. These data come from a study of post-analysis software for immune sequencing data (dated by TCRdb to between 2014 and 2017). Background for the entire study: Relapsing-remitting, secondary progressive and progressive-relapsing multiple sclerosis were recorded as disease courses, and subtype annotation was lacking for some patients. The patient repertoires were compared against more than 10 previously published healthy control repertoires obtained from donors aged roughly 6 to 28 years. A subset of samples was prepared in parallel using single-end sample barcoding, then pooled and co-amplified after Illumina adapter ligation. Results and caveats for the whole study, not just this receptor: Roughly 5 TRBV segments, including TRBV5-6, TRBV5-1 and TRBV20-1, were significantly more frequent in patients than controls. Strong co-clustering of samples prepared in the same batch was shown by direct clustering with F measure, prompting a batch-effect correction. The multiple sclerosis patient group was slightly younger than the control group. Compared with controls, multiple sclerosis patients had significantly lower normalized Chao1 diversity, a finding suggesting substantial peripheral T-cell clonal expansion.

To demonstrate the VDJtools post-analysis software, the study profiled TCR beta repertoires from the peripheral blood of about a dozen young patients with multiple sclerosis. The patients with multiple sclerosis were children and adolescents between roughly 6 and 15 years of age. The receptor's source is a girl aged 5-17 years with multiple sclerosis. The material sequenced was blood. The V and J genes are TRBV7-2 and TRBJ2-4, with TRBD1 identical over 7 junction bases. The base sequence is TGTGCCAGCAGCTTAGCAGGGGGCGCTTCCAAAAACATTCAGTACTTC. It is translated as CASSLAGGASKNIQYF.